One and the same sample provided the 29 T cell receptor beta chains below, sequenced in a study of shared clonotypes between healthy human individuals. Produced via immunoSEQ multiplex PCR; TCRdb's table is partial and in-frame only. The table shows about a million clones, with approximately 80% occurring only once. Sequences were obtained from memory CD4+ T cells from PBMCs. Noted subset: CD45RA-negative fraction. These TCRs come from a man younger than 30 in good health. Some clones in this sample may be carry-over from other donors' samples.

This clone occurred a few times. The chain joins TRBV7-2 to TRBJ2-1, with 8 bases matching TRBD2. The germline gives CDR1 SGHTA, CDR2 FQGNSA. CDR3 length: 17 residues. Trimming at V came to 1 base and at J to 9 bases, leaving 14 bases not matched to a gene. Written as DNA, the CDR3 is TGTGCCAGCAGCTTAGGCACCGGGACTAGTGTATTCAGTGAGCAGTTCTTC. It translates to CASSLGTGTSVFSEQFF.

The chain joins TRBV5-4 to TRBJ1-1; a possible D gene is TRBD1 (5 bases). The CDR3 length is 11 residues. Trimming left V 0 bases short and J 11 bases short, with 8 bases between. From germline, CDR1 is SGHNT and CDR2 YYREEE (reference sequence). Here the CDR3 reads CASSLEGAAFF. Here the CDR3 DNA reads TGTGCCAGCAGCTTGGAAGGGGCCGCTTTCTTT.

This rearrangement joins TRBV14 to TRBJ1-1; D remains unclear. Germline CDR1 is SGHDN and CDR2 is FVKESK. The CDR3 consists of 15 residues. Deletions cut 1 base from V and 1 base from J, with 10 bases between. In DNA, the CDR3 is TGTGCCAGCAGCCAAGCTCCCTATTGGAACACTGAAGCTTTCTTT. Translating it yields CASSQAPYWNTEAFF.

Only one count was recorded for this clone. The chain combines TRBV5-6 with TRBJ2-6; 8 bases match TRBD1. Germline trimming cut 1 base from V and 0 bases from J; bases unmatched to any gene: 6. CDR3 length: 18 residues. Germline CDR1 reads SGHDT; CDR2 reads YYEEEE. The CDR3 bases are TGTGCCAGCAGCTTGACAGGACAGGGCTCCTCTGGGGCCAACGTCCTGACTTTC. Protein: CASSLTGQGSSGANVLTF.

The gene calls are TRBV27 and TRBJ2-7, with TRBD2 matching over 7 bases. With V trimmed by 5 bases and J by 0 bases, 4 bases remained unmatched. Germline V gives CDR1 MNHEY, CDR2 SMNVEV (reference sequence). This CDR3 region has 14 residues. The CDR3 DNA sequence: TGTGCCAGCAGTCGGGAGGCCGGCTCCTACGAGCAGTACTTC. It is translated as CASSREAGSYEQYF.

The CDR3 DNA sequence: TGTGCCAGCAGTTTTGAGGATCAGCCCCAGCATTTT. As protein: CASSFEDQPQHF. The chain has TRBV6-6 and TRBJ1-5; D is unclear. V lost 4 bases and J lost 5, with 6 bases in between. The CDR3 extends over 12 amino acids. Germline loops: CDR1 MNHNY, CDR2 SVGAGI (reference sequence).

The chain uses TRBV7-3 and TRBJ2-1; 10 bases match TRBD2. Germline lookup yields CDR1 SGHTA and CDR2 FQGTGA. CDR3 length: 15 amino acids. Trimming took 5 bases from V and 6 from J; bases not matched to a gene: 7. The CDR3 DNA sequence: TGTGCCAGCAGCCCTGGGACTAGCGTCGGCAATGAGCAGTTCTTC. Translating it yields CASSPGTSVGNEQFF.

Turning to this clone: Other DNA sequences in this specimen translate into the identical CDR3. CDR3 coding DNA: TGTGCCAGCAGCTTACAAGGGAACACTGAAGCTTTCTTT. Its translation is CASSLQGNTEAFF. The V and J genes are TRBV7-9 and TRBJ1-1; the D is unclear. The V and J ends lost 2 bases and 1 base respectively, with 5 bases between them. This CDR3 region has 13 residues. The germline V gene encodes CDR1 SEHNR and CDR2 FQNEAQ (reference sequence).

This clone has a handful of counts. A far larger clone lies a single base away; this is likely a read error. This chain joins TRBV5-1 and TRBJ2-6; D gene uncertain. V was shortened by 2 bases and J by 0 bases, with 3 bases between the two germline ends. CDR1 is SGHRS and CDR2 is YFSETQ in the germline V gene. CDR3 length: 14 residues. The DNA for the CDR3 is TGCGCCAGCAGCTTCGGCTCTGGGGCCAACGTCCTGACTTTC. This codes for CASSFGSGANVLTF.

The chain uses TRBV2 and TRBJ1-2; D gene ambiguous. The germline gives CDR1 SNHLY, CDR2 FYNNEI. The CDR3 loop spans 14 amino acids. Trimming left V 2 bases short and J 1 base short, with 8 bases between. The CDR3 here is CASSEYRLNYGYTF. The CDR3 DNA is TGTGCCAGCAGTGAATACAGACTTAACTATGGCTACACCTTC.

This chain connects TRBV7-3 to TRBJ2-5; 7 bases agree with TRBD1. Germline V lookup: CDR1 SGHTA, CDR2 FQGTGA. Germline trimming cut 6 bases from V and 0 bases from J; bases unmatched to any gene: 10. The CDR3 is made up of 16 amino acids. The CDR3 DNA reads TGTGCCAGCAGTCTAACTCGGGACAGCAACCAAGAGACCCAGTACTTC. Translation: CASSLTRDSNQETQYF.

The rearrangement links TRBV9 to TRBJ2-7; 7 positions match TRBD2. There are 11 residues in the CDR3. Per germline, CDR1 SGDLS and CDR2 YYNGEE. The V segment lost 4 bases and the J segment 11 bases; nucleotides outside the gene matches: 6. The CDR3 DNA reads TGTGCCAGCAGCCCCCGTCTAGCGGAGTACTTC. This translates into CASSPRLAEYF. The whole variable domain, filled in from reference TRBV9 and TRBJ2-7, reads DSGVTQTPKHLITATGQRVTLRCSPRSGDLSVYWYQQSLDQGLQFLIQYYNGEERAKGNILERFSAQQFPDLHSELNLSSLELGDSALYFCASSPRLAEYFGPGTRLTVT.

At least ten counts were recorded for this clone. V and J are TRBV10-3 and TRBJ2-5; tentatively, D is TRBD1 (6 bases). Deletions cut 4 bases from V and 4 bases from J, with 10 bases between. From germline, CDR1 is ENHRY and CDR2 SYGVKD. There are 13 residues in the CDR3. The DNA of the CDR3 is TGTGCCATCAGTGGGAACAGGGTAGAGACCCAGTACTTC. Translated: CAISGNRVETQYF.

The chain carries TRBV2 and TRBJ1-4; TRBD1 aligns across 9 bases. V gave up 1 base and J gave up 8 bases; unmatched junction bases: 8. The germline gives CDR1 SNHLY, CDR2 FYNNEI. The CDR3 is made up of 16 amino acids. CDR3 bases: TGTGCCAGCAGTGAAGGCCGACAGGGGGGTGGGGAAAAACTGTTTTTT. It is translated as CASSEGRQGGGEKLFF.

The rearrangement uses TRBV6-5 and TRBJ1-4; TRBD1 matches 7 bases. The CDR3 loop spans 15 amino acids. Unmatched junction bases numbered 6, after V lost 5 bases and J lost 3 bases. The germline V gene encodes CDR1 MNHEY and CDR2 SVGAGI. CDR3 sequence reads: CASSTGDRSNEKLFF. As DNA, the CDR3 is TGTGCCAGCAGTACCGGGGACAGATCTAATGAAAAACTGTTTTTT.

The table lists this clone with a few counts. At the DNA level, this CDR3 is encoded by other sequences in the same sample as well. The V and J genes are TRBV10-3 and TRBJ1-1; TRBD1 matches at 8 bases. CDR1 and CDR2 (germline): ENHRY, SYGVKD. The CDR3 totals 14 residues. V gave up 0 bases and J gave up 4 bases; unmatched junction bases: 1. CDR3 in amino acids: CAISESTGGTEAFF. CDR3 DNA: TGTGCCATCAGTGAGTCAACAGGGGGCACTGAAGCTTTCTTT.

The J gene is TRBJ2-1, the V gene TRBV11-2; tentative D call: TRBD2 (6 bases). The CDR3 contains 15 residues. Deletions cut 7 bases from V and 2 bases from J, with 15 bases between. CDR1 and CDR2 (germline): SGHAT, FQNNGV. CDR3 region: CASNLGSGAYNEQFF. CDR3 sequence (DNA): TGTGCCAGCAACCTCGGGAGTGGGGCCTACAATGAGCAGTTCTTC.

J is TRBJ2-3 and V is TRBV9, with TRBD1 as a possible D gene (5 bases). Germline V gene sequence: CDR1 SGDLS, CDR2 YYNGEE. Trimming pared 4 bases from V and 4 bases from J, leaving 13 bases between. The CDR3 sequence is 14 residues long. The CDR3 sequence is CASSYLDSADTQYF. The CDR3 nucleotides read TGTGCCAGCAGCTATCTCGACAGCGCAGATACGCAGTATTTT.

The V and J genes are TRBV2 and TRBJ2-2, with 8 bases matching TRBD1. This CDR3 is built from 15 residues. V lost 4 bases to trimming and J lost 1 base; unmatched junction nucleotides: 2. Per the germline V gene, CDR1 is SNHLY and CDR2 is FYNNEI. The DNA for the CDR3 is TGTGCCAGCAGTGCCGGGACAGGGAACACCGGGGAGCTGTTTTTT. Its protein product is CASSAGTGNTGELFF.

The chain joins TRBV7-3 to TRBJ2-3; unclear D gene. Trimming left V 5 bases short and J 6 bases short, with 12 bases between. Germline V gene sequence: CDR1 SGHTA, CDR2 FQGTGA. There are 13 residues in the CDR3. The CDR3 coding sequence is TGTGCCAGCAGCCTCGAGACTTGGGATACGCAGTATTTT. As protein: CASSLETWDTQYF.

The gene calls are TRBV5-1 and TRBJ1-4; weak D call: TRBD1 (5 bases). Trimming left V 8 bases short and J 2 bases short, with 7 bases between. Germline-derived CDR1 and CDR2 are SGHRS and YFSETQ. CDR3 size: 12 residues. CDR3 sequence: CASRDTNEKLFF. In DNA form, the CDR3 reads TGCGCCAGTAGGGACACTAATGAAAAACTGTTTTTT.

This sequence joins TRBV19 and TRBJ2-1; 8 nucleotides line up with TRBD2. Germline trimming cut 3 bases from V and 7 bases from J; bases unmatched to any gene: 8. The CDR3 is 15 amino acids. Germline CDR1 is LNHDA and CDR2 is SQIVND (reference sequence). As DNA, the CDR3 is TGTGCCAGTAGTATCCCGAGCGGGGGACTTAATGAGCAGTTCTTC. This encodes CASSIPSGGLNEQFF.

V gene TRBV20-1 combines with J gene TRBJ2-3; D unclear. This CDR3 is 11 amino acids long. Trimming removed 6 bases from V and 6 bases from J, with 10 bases in between. From germline, CDR1 is DFQATT and CDR2 SNEGSKA (reference sequence). In DNA, the CDR3 is TGCAGTGCCGAAGATGCGGATACGCAGTATTTT. Its translation: CSAEDADTQYF.

The rearrangement joins TRBV14 to TRBJ1-1; D is uncertain. Germline loops: CDR1 SGHDN, CDR2 FVKESK. V shed 1 base and J shed 3 bases, with 12 bases lying between them. The CDR3 totals 15 residues. CDR3 loop: CASSQVGARDTEAFF. DNA of the CDR3: TGTGCCAGCAGCCAAGTAGGAGCGCGGGACACTGAAGCTTTCTTT.

The chain combines TRBV5-1 with TRBJ2-7; D perhaps matches TRBD1 (5 bases). The CDR3 is made up of 14 amino acids. V was trimmed by 4 bases and J by 6 bases, leaving 17 bases between them. CDR1 and CDR2 (germline): SGHRS, YFSETQ. CDR3 residues: CASSPTVGRVEQYF. The CDR3, as DNA: TGCGCCAGCAGCCCCACGGTGGGGCGAGTCGAGCAGTACTTC.

The chain recombines TRBV2 with TRBJ2-2, with D perhaps matching TRBD1 (6 bases). CDR1 and CDR2 from the germline V gene are SNHLY and FYNNEI. Trimming removed 5 bases from V and 0 bases from J, with 10 bases in between. This CDR3 region has 15 residues. The CDR3 sequence is CASSRDIANTGELFF. Written as DNA, the CDR3 is TGTGCCAGCAGTCGGGACATAGCGAACACCGGGGAGCTGTTTTTT. Full variable domain (remainder filled in from reference TRBV2 and TRBJ2-2): EPEVTQTPSHQVTQMGQEVILRCVPISNHLYFYWYRQILGQKVEFLVSFYNNEISEKSEIFDDQFSVERPDGSNFTLKIRSTKLEDSAMYFCASSRDIANTGELFFGEGSRLTVL.

With regard to this clone: Other nucleotide sequences from this sample produce the same CDR3. The chain is built from TRBV18 and TRBJ2-2; no reliable D call. This CDR3 has 14 amino acids. V was cut by 3 bases and J by 1 base, with 6 bases left in between. Germline V gives CDR1 KGHSH, CDR2 LQKENI. The CDR3 coding sequence is TGTGCCAGCTCACCCCCCGGGAACACCGGGGAGCTGTTTTTT. Residues: CASSPPGNTGELFF.

This clone was seen a handful of times. The rearrangement links TRBV2 to TRBJ1-5, with 8 bases matching TRBD1. The CDR3 loop spans 15 amino acids. Germline assignment: CDR1 SNHLY and CDR2 FYNNEI. Trimming removed 3 bases from V and 1 base from J; junction bases left unmatched: 2. The CDR3 loop is CASSDRGQSNQPQHF. DNA for the CDR3: TGTGCCAGCAGTGACAGGGGGCAAAGCAATCAGCCCCAGCATTTT.

This chain uses TRBV25-1 with TRBJ2-7, with no clear D. Trimming pared 0 bases from V and 1 base from J, leaving 7 bases between. The germline V gene encodes CDR1 MGHDK and CDR2 SYGVNS. The CDR3 sequence is 14 residues long. CDR3 sequence reads: CASSEYRRSYEQYF. CDR3 DNA sequence: TGTGCCAGCAGTGAATATCGGCGGTCCTACGAGCAGTACTTC.